This record looks at one TCR beta chain sequence and its context. Its target is not known. This was a survey-level run. Data came from immunoSEQ multiplex PCR; TCRdb stores just in-frame clones and leaves some out. The table has under 40,000 clones, about 91% seen once; the top ten hold roughly 1.5%. This sample's time point: before natalizumab initiation. The CDR3 covers 15 residues. Germline values: CDR1 SGHRS, CDR2 YFSETQ. Trimming at V came to 4 bases and at J to 4 bases, leaving 7 bases not matched to a gene. The data are from a study of multiple sclerosis patients with progressive multifocal leukoencephalopathy. Study-wide findings and caveats: It is unclear whether the findings reflect JC virus infection or general immunocompromise. In most PML patients, TRB repertoires appeared less diverse by entropy. PML-onset expanded TRB clones were detectable before and during natalizumab therapy.

Sequencing was carried out using PBMCs. This chain links TRBV5-1 with TRBJ2-2; 7 positions agree with TRBD2. The source is a human donor with multiple sclerosis. The CDR3 here is CASSALAASTGELFF. CDR3 sequence (DNA): TGCGCCAGCAGCGCCCTAGCGGCCTCCACCGGGGAGCTGTTTTTT.